The clone carrying this T cell receptor beta chain came up once. This sample is drawn from a study of blood T cell repertoires in COVID-19. About the research overall: The United States, Italy and Spain provided the acute and convalescent COVID-19 samples. The analysed material was cDNA or gDNA that came from T cells, B-cell-depleted T cells, or PBMCs.

Per the original methods: Reference gene primer amplification gave nucleated cell count estimates. Only in-frame clones appear in the TCRdb table, and some are missing; sequencing was by immunoSEQ multiplex PCR. V and J calls plus clone size are reproduced from that table; the DNA served to infer D and trimming. The table includes 180,000 or so clones, 85% to 90% detected once. V dropped 4 bases and J dropped 2 bases, with 8 bases sitting between them. The CDR3 totals 13 residues. Looked up from germline, CDR1 is SGHDN and CDR2 is FVKESK. Source material: peripheral blood. The V call is TRBV14, the J call TRBJ1-2; D is unclear. This receptor was taken from a man aged 50 to 60 with acute or convalescent COVID-19. The CDR3 DNA reads as TGTGCCAGCAGCCTAGTCATCAACTATGGCTACACCTTC. Residues: CASSLVINYGYTF. Together with reference TRBV14 and TRBJ1-2, the CDR3 gives the full variable domain: EAGVTQFPSHSVIEKGQTVTLRCDPISGHDNLYWYRRVMGKEIKFLLHFVKESKQDESGMPNNRFLAERTGGTYSTLKVQPAELEDSGVYFCASSLVINYGYTFGSGTRLTVV.